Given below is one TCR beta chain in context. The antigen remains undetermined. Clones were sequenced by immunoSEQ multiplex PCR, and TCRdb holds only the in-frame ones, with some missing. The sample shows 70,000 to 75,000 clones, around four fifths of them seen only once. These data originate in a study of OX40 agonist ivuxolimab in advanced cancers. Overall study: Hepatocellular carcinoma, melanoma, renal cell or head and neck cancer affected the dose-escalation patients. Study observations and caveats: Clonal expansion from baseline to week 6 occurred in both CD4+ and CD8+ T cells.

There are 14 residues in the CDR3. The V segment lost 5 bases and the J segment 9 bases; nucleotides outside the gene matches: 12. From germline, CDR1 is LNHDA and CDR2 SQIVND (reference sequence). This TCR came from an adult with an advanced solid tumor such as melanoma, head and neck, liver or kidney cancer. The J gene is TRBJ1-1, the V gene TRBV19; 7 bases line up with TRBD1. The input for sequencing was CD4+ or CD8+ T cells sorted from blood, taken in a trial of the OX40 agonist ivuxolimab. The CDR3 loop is CASSFTDREPQAFF. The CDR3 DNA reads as TGTGCCAGTAGTTTCACCGACAGGGAGCCCCAAGCTTTCTTT.